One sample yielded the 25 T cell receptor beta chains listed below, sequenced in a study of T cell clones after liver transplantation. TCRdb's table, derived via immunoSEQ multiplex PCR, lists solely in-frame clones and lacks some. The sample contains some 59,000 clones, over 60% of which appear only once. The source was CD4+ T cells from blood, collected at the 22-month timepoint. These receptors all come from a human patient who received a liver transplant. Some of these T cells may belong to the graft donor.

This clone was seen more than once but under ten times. The DNA of the CDR3 is TGTGCCAGCAGCGTAGGAGTTAGTCCGGCCGGGGAGCTGTTTTTT. It encodes CASSVGVSPAGELFF. V is TRBV9 and J is TRBJ2-2; no clear D. This CDR3 has 15 residues. Trimming took off 0 bases at V and 6 bases at J, with 12 bases between the two ends. CDR1 is SGDLS, CDR2 YYNGEE, per germline.

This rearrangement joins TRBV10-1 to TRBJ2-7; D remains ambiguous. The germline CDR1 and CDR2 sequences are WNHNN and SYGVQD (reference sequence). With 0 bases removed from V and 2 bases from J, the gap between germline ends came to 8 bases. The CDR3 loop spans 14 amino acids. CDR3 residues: CASSESGDTYEQYF. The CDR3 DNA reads TGCGCCAGCAGTGAGTCGGGTGATACCTACGAGCAGTACTTC.

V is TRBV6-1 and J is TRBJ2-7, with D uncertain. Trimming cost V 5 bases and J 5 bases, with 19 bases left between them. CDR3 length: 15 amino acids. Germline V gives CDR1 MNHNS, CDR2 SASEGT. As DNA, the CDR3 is TGTGCCAGCAGTTTTTGGTCGCAAGTCGGTGACGAGCAGTACTTC. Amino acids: CASSFWSQVGDEQYF.

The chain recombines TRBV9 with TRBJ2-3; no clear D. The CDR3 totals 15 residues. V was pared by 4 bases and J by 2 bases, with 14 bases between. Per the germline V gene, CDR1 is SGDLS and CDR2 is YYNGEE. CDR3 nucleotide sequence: TGTGCCAGCAGCTATCTTTCAGGTTCCACAGATACGCAGTATTTT. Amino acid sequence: CASSYLSGSTDTQYF. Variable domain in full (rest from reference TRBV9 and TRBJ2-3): DSGVTQTPKHLITATGQRVTLRCSPRSGDLSVYWYQQSLDQGLQFLIQYYNGEERAKGNILERFSAQQFPDLHSELNLSSLELGDSALYFCASSYLSGSTDTQYFGPGTRLTVL.

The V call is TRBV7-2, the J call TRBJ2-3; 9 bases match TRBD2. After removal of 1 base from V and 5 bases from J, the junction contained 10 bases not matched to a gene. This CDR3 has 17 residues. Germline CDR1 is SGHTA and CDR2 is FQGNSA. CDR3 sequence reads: CASSLVGGTSRIDTQYF. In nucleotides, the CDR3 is TGTGCCAGCAGCTTAGTAGGGGGGACTAGCAGGATAGATACGCAGTATTTT.

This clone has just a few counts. In nucleotides, the CDR3 is TGTGCCAGCTACGCCCTGGCAGCCTCTGGTAGCACTGAAGCTTTCTTT. Residues: CASYALAASGSTEAFF. The V call is TRBV27, the J call TRBJ1-1, with D unclear. V was pared by 8 bases and J by 4 bases, with 23 bases between. The CDR3 runs 16 residues. Germline V gene data show CDR1 as MNHEY and CDR2 as SMNVEV (reference sequence).

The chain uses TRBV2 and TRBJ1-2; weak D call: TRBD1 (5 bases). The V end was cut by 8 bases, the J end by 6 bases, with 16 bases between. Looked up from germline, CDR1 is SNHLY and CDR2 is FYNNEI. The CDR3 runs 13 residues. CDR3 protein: CASSILTVNGYTF. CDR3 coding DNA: TGTGCCAGCTCTATTTTGACAGTAAATGGCTACACCTTC. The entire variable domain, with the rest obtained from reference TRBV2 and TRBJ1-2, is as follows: EPEVTQTPSHQVTQMGQEVILRCVPISNHLYFYWYRQILGQKVEFLVSFYNNEISEKSEIFDDQFSVERPDGSNFTLKIRSTKLEDSAMYFCASSILTVNGYTFGSGTRLTVV.

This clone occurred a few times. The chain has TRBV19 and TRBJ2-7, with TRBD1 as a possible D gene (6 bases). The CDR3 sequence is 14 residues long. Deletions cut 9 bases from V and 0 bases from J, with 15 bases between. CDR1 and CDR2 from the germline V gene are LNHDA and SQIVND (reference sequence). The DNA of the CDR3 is TGTGCCAGCCGACGACAGGTAAACTCCTACGAGCAGTACTTC. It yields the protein CASRRQVNSYEQYF.

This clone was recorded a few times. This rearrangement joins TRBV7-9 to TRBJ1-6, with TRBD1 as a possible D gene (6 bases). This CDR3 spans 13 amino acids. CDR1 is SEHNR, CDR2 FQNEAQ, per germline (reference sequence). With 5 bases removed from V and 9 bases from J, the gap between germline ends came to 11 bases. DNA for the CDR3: TGTGCCAGCAGCCCGCCGACAGGTTCACCCCTCCACTTT. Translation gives CASSPPTGSPLHF.

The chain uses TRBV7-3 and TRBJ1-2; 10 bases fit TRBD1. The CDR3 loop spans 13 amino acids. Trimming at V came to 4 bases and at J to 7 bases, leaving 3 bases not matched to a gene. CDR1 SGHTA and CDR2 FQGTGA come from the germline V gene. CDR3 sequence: CASSSDRGVGYTF. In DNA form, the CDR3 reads TGTGCCAGCAGCTCGGACAGGGGGGTTGGCTACACCTTC.

The CDR3 DNA reads TGCGCCAGCAGCCAAGGCGGACAGGTCTCCTACGAGCAGTACTTC. This translates into CASSQGGQVSYEQYF. This chain joins TRBV4-1 and TRBJ2-7; 7 nucleotides agree with TRBD1. Trimming at V came to 1 base and at J to 0 bases, leaving 3 bases not matched to a gene. CDR1 is MGHRA and CDR2 is YSYEKL in the germline V gene. The CDR3 contains 15 residues.

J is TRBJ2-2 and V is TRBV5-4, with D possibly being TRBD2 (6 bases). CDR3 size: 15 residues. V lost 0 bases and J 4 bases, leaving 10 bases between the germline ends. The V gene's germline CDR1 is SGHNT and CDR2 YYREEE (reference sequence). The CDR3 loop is CASSLGDSLTGELFF. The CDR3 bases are TGTGCCAGCAGCTTGGGGGACTCCCTCACCGGGGAGCTGTTTTTT.

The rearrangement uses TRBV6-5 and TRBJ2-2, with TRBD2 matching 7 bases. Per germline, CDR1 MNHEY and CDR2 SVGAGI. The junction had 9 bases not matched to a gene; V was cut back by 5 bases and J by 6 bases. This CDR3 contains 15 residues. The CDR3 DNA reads TGTGCCAGCAGTCCCCGACGGGGGAGGGCCGGGGAGCTGTTTTTT. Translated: CASSPRRGRAGELFF.

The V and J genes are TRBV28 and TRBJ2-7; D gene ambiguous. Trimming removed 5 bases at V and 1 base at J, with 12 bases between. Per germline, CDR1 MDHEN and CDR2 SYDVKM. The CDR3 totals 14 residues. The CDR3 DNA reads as TGTGCCAGCAGTACTCGGACGCCTTCCTACGAGCAGTACTTC. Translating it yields CASSTRTPSYEQYF.

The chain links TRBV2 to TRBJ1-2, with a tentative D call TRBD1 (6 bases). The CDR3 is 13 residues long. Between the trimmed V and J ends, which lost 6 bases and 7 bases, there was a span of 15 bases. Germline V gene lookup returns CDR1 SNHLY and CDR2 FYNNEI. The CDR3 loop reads CASRALQGGGYTF. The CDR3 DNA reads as TGTGCCAGCAGGGCATTACAGGGCGGTGGCTACACCTTC.

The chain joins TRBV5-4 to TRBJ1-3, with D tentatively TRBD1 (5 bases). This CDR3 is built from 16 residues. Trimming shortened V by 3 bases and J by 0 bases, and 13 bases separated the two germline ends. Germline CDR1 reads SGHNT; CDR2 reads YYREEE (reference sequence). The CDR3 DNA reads TGTGCCAGCAGCTACCGGGACCTCTCCTCTGGAAACACCATATATTTT. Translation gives CASSYRDLSSGNTIYF.

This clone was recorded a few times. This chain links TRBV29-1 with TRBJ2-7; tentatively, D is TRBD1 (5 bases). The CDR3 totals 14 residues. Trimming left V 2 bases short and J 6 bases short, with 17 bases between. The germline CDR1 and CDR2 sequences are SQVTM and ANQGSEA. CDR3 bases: TGCAGCGTTGAAAGTAATGGGGCGCGAGGCGAGCAGTACTTC. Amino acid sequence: CSVESNGARGEQYF.

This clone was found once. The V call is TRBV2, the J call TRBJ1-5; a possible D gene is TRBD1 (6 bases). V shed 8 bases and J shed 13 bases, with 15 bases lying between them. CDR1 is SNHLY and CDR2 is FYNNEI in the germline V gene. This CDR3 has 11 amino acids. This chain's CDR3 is CASLRDTKQHF. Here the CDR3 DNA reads TGTGCCAGCCTCCGGGACACCAAACAGCATTTT.

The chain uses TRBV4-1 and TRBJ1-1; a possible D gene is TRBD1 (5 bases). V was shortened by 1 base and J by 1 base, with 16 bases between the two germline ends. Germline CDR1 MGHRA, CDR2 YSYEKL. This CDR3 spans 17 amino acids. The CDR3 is CASSQGFLGRGNTEAFF. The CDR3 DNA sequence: TGCGCCAGCAGCCAAGGATTTTTGGGACGGGGGAACACTGAAGCTTTCTTT.

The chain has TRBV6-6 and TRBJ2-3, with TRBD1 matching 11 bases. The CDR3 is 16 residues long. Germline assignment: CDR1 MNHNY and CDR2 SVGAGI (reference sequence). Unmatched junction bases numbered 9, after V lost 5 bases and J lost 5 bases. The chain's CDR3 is CASSAGQGVGGDTQYF. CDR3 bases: TGTGCCAGCAGTGCGGGACAGGGGGTAGGGGGAGATACGCAGTATTTT.

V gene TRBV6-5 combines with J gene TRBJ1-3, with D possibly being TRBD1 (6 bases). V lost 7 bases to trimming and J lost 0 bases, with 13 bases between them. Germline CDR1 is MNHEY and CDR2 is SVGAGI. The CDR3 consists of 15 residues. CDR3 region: CASTRTANSGNTIYF. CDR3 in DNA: TGTGCCAGCACTCGGACAGCTAACTCTGGAAACACCATATATTTT.

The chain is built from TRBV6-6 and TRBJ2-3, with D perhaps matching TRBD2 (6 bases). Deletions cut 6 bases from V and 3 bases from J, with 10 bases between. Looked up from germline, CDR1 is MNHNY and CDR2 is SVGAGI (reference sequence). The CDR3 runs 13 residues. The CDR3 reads CASRAAGTDTQYF. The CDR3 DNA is TGTGCCAGCAGGGCAGCGGGTACAGATACGCAGTATTTT.

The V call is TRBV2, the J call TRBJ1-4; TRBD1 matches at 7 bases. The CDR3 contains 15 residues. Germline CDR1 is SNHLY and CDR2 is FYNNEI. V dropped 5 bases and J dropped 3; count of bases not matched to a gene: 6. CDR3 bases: TGTGCCAGCAGTCCTACAGGGGTGGCTAATGAAAAACTGTTTTTT. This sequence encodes CASSPTGVANEKLFF.

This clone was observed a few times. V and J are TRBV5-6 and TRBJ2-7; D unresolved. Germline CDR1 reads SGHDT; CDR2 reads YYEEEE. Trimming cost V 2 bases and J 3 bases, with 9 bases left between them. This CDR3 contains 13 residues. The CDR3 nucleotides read TGTGCCAGCAGCTTAAAATCCTTCTACGAGCAGTACTTC. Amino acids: CASSLKSFYEQYF.

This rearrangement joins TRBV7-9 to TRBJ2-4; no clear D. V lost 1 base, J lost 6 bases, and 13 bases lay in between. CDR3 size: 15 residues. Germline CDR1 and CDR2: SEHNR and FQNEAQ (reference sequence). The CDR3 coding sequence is TGTGCCAGCAGCTTAGGCACCACGGTAGGAAACATTCAGTACTTC. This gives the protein CASSLGTTVGNIQYF.